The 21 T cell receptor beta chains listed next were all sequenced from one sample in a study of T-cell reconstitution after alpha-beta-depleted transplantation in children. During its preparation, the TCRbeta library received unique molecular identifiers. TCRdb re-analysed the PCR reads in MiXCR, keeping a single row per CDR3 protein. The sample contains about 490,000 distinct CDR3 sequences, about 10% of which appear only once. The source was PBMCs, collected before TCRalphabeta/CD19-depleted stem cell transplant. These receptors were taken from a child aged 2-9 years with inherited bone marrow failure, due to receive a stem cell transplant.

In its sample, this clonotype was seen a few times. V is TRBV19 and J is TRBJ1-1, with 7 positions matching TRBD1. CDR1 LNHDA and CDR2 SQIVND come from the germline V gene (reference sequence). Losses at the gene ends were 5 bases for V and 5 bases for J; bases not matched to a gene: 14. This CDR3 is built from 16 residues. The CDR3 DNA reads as TGTGCCAGTAGTCCCGCACAGCCGGGACAGAGGACTGAAGCTTTCTTT. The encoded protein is CASSPAQPGQRTEAFF.

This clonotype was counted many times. The CDR3 spells CASSPGVTDTQYF. The CDR3 DNA is TGTGCCAGCAGTCCGGGTGTCACAGATACGCAGTATTTT. The V gene is TRBV6-5, the J gene TRBJ2-3; D is undetermined. The CDR3 covers 13 residues. V was cut by 5 bases and J by 2 bases, with 8 bases left in between. Germline V lookup: CDR1 MNHEY, CDR2 SVGAGI.

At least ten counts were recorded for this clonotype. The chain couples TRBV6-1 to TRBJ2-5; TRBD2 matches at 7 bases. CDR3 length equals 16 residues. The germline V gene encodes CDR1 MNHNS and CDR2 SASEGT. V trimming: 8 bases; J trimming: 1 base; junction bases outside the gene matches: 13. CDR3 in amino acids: CASSRGSGISQETQYF. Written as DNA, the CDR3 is TGTGCCAGCTCGCGGGGGAGCGGGATAAGCCAAGAGACCCAGTACTTC.

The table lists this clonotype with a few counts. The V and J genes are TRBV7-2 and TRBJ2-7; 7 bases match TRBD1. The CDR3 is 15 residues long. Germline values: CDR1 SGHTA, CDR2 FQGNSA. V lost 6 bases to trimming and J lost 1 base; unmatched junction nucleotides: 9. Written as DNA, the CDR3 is TGTGCCAGCAGTTTCTCCGGGACAGATTCCTACGAGCAGTACTTC. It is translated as CASSFSGTDSYEQYF.

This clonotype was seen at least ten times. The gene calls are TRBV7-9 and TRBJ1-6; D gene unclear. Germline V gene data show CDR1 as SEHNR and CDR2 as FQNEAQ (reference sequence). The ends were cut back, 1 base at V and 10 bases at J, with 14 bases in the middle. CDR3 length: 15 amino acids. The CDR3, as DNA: TGTGCCAGCAGCTTAGATCCAGGTTTGGGATCACCCCTCCACTTT. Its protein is CASSLDPGLGSPLHF.

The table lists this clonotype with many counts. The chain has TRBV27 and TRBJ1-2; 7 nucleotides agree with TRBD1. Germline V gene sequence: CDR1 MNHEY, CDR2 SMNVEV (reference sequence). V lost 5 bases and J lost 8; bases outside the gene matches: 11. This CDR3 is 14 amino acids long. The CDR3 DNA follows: TGTGCCAGCAGTCCCCGAGGGAGGGGGCACGGCTACACCTTC. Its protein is CASSPRGRGHGYTF.

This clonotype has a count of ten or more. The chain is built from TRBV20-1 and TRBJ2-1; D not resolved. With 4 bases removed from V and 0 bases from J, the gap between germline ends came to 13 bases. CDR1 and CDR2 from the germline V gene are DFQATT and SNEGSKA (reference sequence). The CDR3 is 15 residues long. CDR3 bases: TGCAGTGCTAAAGGCCTCGCCAGCTCCTACAATGAGCAGTTCTTC. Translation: CSAKGLASSYNEQFF.

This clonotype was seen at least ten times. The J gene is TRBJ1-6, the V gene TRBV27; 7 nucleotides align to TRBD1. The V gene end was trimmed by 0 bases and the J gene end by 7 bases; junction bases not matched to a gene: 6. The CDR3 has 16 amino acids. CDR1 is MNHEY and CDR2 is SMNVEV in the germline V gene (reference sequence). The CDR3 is CASSLSQGGRNSPLHF. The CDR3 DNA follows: TGTGCCAGCAGTTTATCCCAGGGGGGGCGGAATTCACCCCTCCACTTT.

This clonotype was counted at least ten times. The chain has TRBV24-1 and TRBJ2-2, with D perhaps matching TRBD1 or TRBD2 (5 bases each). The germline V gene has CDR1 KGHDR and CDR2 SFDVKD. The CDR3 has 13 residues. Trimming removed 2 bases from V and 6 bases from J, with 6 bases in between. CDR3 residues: CATSDWDAGELFF. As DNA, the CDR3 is TGTGCCACCAGTGATTGGGACGCCGGGGAGCTGTTTTTT.

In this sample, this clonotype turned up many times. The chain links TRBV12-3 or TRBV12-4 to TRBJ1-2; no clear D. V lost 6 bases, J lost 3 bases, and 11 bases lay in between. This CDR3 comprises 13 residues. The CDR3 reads CASSPDPDYGYTF. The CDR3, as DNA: TGTGCCAGCAGCCCCGATCCGGACTATGGCTACACCTTC.

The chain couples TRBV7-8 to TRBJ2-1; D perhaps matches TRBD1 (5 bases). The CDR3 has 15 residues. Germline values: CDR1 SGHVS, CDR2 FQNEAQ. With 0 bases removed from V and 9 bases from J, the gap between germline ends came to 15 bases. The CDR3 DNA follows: TGTGCCAGCAGCTTAGCTCGCAGGGAAGTCTTTGAGCAGTTCTTC. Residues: CASSLARREVFEQFF.

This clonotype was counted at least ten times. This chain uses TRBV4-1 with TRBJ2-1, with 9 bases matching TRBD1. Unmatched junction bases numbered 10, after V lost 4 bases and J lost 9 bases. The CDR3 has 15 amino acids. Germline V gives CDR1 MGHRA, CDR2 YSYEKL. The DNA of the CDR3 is TGCGCCAGCAGCCGCCCGGGACAGGGTTCAAGTGAGCAGTTCTTC. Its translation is CASSRPGQGSSEQFF.

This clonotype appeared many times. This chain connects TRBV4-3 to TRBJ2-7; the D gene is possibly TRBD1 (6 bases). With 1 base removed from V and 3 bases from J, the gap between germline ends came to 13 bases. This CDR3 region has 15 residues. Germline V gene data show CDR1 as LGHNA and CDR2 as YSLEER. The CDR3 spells CASSQVYGQSYEQYF. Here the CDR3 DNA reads TGCGCCAGCAGCCAAGTTTATGGACAGAGCTACGAGCAGTACTTC.

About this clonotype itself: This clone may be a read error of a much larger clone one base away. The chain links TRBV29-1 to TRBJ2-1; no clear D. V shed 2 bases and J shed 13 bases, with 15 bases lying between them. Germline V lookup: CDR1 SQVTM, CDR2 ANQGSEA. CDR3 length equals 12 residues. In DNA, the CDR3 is TGCAGCGTTGAATCTCTAGTACCTGACCAGTTCTTC. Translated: CSVESLVPDQFF.

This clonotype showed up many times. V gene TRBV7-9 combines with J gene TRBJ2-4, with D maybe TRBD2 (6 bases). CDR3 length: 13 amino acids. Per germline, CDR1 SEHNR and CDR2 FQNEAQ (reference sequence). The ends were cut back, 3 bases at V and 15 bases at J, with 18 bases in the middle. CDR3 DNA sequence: TGTGCCAGCAGCTTGGAGGCGGGGCTAGCGTCGTACTTC. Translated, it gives CASSLEAGLASYF.

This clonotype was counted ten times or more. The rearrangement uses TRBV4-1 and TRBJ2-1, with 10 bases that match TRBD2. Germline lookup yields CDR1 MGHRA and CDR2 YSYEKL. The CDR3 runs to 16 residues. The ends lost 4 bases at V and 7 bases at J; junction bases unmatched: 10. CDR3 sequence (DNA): TGCGCCAGCAGCCGTGGGGAGGGGACTAGCGTTAATGAGCAGTTCTTC. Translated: CASSRGEGTSVNEQFF.

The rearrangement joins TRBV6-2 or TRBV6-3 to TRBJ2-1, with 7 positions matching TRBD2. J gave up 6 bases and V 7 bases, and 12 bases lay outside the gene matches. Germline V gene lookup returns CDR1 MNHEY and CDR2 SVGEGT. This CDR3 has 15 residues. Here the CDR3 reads CASTTRASGVNEQFF. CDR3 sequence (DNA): TGTGCCAGCACCACAAGGGCTAGCGGAGTCAATGAGCAGTTCTTC.

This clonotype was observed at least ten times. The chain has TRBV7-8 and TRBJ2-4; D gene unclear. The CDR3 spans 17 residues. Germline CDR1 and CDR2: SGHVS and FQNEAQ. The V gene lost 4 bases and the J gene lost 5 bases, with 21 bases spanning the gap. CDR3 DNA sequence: TGTGCCAGCAGCTCGATAGTGTGGGGTATGGACCAAAACATTCAGTACTTC. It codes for CASSSIVWGMDQNIQYF.

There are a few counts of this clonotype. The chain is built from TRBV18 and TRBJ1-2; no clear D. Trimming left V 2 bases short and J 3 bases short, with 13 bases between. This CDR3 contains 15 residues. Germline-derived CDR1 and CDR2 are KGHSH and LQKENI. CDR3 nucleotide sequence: TGTGCCAGCTCACCATATGCCGAGGGAGACTATGGCTACACCTTC. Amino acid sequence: CASSPYAEGDYGYTF.

The CDR3 reads CSARDQAGVTGELFF. In DNA form, the CDR3 reads TGCAGTGCTAGAGATCAGGCGGGAGTCACCGGGGAGCTGTTTTTT. The genes are TRBV20-1 and TRBJ2-2; TRBD2 agrees at 7 bases. Trimming took 0 bases from V and 4 from J; bases not matched to a gene: 5. This CDR3 is built from 15 residues. Germline-derived CDR1 and CDR2 are DFQATT and SNEGSKA (reference sequence).

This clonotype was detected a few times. This CDR3 reads CASSSPGGVGYTF. DNA of the CDR3: TGTGCCAGCAGTTCTCCAGGGGGCGTAGGCTACACCTTC. The chain links TRBV28 to TRBJ1-2, with 8 bases matching TRBD1. J was trimmed by 8 bases and V by 4 bases; bases with no gene match: 6. The CDR3 is made up of 13 amino acids. Germline V gene lookup returns CDR1 MDHEN and CDR2 SYDVKM.